This T cell receptor (beta chain) was documented in a study of molecular identifiers for immune sequencing clone quantification. The CDR3 totals 16 residues. Losses at the gene ends were 1 base for V and 3 bases for J; bases not matched to a gene: 8. Germline CDR1 is SGHVS and CDR2 is FNYEAQ. Each library that profiled naive CD8 cells came from approximately 20,000 to 1,000,000 sorted cells with 10%, 30% or 50% RNA. The table lists this clonotype with many counts. TCRdb analysed the PCR reads with MiXCR anew, one entry per CDR3 protein. The table shows some 580,000 distinct CDR3 sequences, with roughly 27% occurring only once.

Material for sequencing was naive CD8+ T cells from blood, with Jurkat cell RNA spiked in. The subset is: FACS-sorted CD8+CD4-CCR7+CD45RA+ naive T cells. The chain links TRBV7-6 to TRBJ1-1, with 7 bases matching TRBD1. The receptor was isolated from a human donor in good health. Some libraries in this study had Jurkat cell RNA spiked in. In DNA, the CDR3 is TGTGCCAGCAGCTTAGGCGTAGGGGGCCCGGACACTGAAGCTTTCTTT. It translates to CASSLGVGGPDTEAFF.